Below are 11 T cell receptor beta chains sequenced from a single sample in a study of tumor-infiltrating lymphocytes in primary liver carcinoma. The tissue used was unsorted bulk material of roughly 17-32 mg. RNA and DNA were co-extracted from it with the AllPrep DNA/RNA mini kit. TCR beta cDNA was reverse-transcribed from about 500 ng of total RNA. The reaction used a constant-region primer and ProtoScript II reverse transcriptase. Employing slightly modified ARM-PCR, three nested multiplex PCR rounds were run, and these gave rise to the TCR beta libraries. The first two PCR rounds used TRBV1-TRBV30 primers with a Cbeta primer, 9 to 10 cycles each. TCRdb re-derived calls from the multiplex PCR reads in MiXCR, one entry per CDR3 protein. The sample consists of approximately 76,000 distinct CDR3 sequences, 70% to 80% of them appearing once. Source material: liver tumor tissue from sampling region 4. Stated subset: tumor region T4, right-lateral pole. All receptors come from a woman aged 55-69 years with primary liver carcinoma and hepatitis B virus infection.

This clonotype showed up just a few times. The J gene is TRBJ2-3, the V gene TRBV5-1; TRBD1 might be the D (7 bases). V was cut by 3 bases and J by 11 bases, with 19 bases left in between. This CDR3 contains 14 residues. From germline, CDR1 is SGHRS and CDR2 YFSETQ. The CDR3 bases are TGCGCCAGCAGCTACGAGACCGATCAGGGGGGGCAGTATTTT. As protein: CASSYETDQGGQYF.

The V gene is TRBV30, the J gene TRBJ2-1, with 9 bases aligning to TRBD2. CDR1 and CDR2 from the germline V gene are GTSNPN and SVGIG (reference sequence). This CDR3 contains 12 residues. V trimming: 7 bases; J trimming: 10 bases; junction bases outside the gene matches: 8. The CDR3 is CALKRGRDEQFF. For the CDR3, the DNA is TGTGCCTTGAAGCGCGGGAGGGACGAGCAGTTCTTC.

To note about this clonotype: In this CDR3 the conserved last residue, phenylalanine or tryptophan, is missing, so a read error is likely. This chain links TRBV18 with TRBJ2-7, with D unresolved. Germline CDR1 reads KGHSH; CDR2 reads LQKENI. The CDR3 consists of 11 residues. Trimming removed 5 bases at V and 0 bases at J, with 2 bases between. The CDR3 bases are TGTGCCAGCTCATCCTCCTACGAGCAGTACTAC. Translating it yields CASSSSYEQYY.

Regarding this clonotype: Compared with germline, one end of the junction differs, possibly owing to a read error. J is TRBJ1-5 and V is TRBV12-3 or TRBV12-4; no clear D gene. CDR3 length: 15 amino acids. The DNA of the CDR3 is TGTGCCAGCAGTTTCGGAGGAAATAGCAATCAGTCCCAGCATTTT. Translated: CASSFGGNSNQSQHF.

This clonotype has a single count. Given a much more abundant clone one base away, this may be a read error. The chain combines TRBV28 with TRBJ2-7; TRBD1 or TRBD2 may be the D gene (6 bases each). CDR1 is MDHEN, CDR2 SYDVKM, per germline. V lost 7 bases and J lost 4, with 17 bases in between. There are 14 residues in the CDR3. The CDR3 coding sequence is TGTGCCAGCAACGTAGGGGGGAACCGATACGAGCAGTACTTC. It translates to CASNVGGNRYEQYF.

This chain uses TRBV12-3 or TRBV12-4 with TRBJ1-2; no definite D call. The CDR3 totals 15 residues. The V gene lost 7 bases and the J gene lost 4 bases, with 19 bases spanning the gap. The DNA for the CDR3 is TGTGCCAGCATTACCCAGGATAGGGCCGTCTATGGCTACACCTTC. Translation: CASITQDRAVYGYTF.

Regarding this clonotype: The junction departs from germline at one end; a sequencing error may be responsible. This sequence joins TRBV4-2 and TRBJ2-5; D is unclear. The germline V gene encodes CDR1 LGHNA and CDR2 YNFKEQ. CDR3 length: 14 residues. The CDR3 loop is CACSQDFNSETQYF. In DNA form, the CDR3 reads TGTGCCTGCAGCCAAGATTTTAATTCGGAGACCCAGTACTTT.

Worth noting for this clonotype: Compared with germline, one end of the junction differs, possibly owing to a read error. The chain couples TRBV11-3 to TRBJ2-1; tentatively, D is TRBD2 (6 bases). In germline, CDR1 is SGHNT, CDR2 YENEEA. The CDR3 is 15 residues long. The CDR3 sequence: CASSLEGGVFDEQFF. In DNA, the CDR3 is TGTGCTAGCAGCTTAGAGGGCGGGGTATTCGATGAGCAGTTCTTC.

Notes on this clonotype: The junction shows a germline mismatch at one end, possibly a read error. The chain has TRBV5-4 and TRBJ2-2, with a tentative D call TRBD2 (5 bases). The CDR3 has 15 amino acids. Looked up from germline, CDR1 is SGHNT and CDR2 is YYREEE (reference sequence). This CDR3 reads CASSLFKRNTGELFF. For the CDR3, the DNA is TGTGCCAGCAGCTTGTTCAAGCGGAACACCGGAGAGCTGTTTTTT.

The chain carries TRBV12-3 or TRBV12-4 and TRBJ2-5; D not resolved. The CDR3 has 11 amino acids. The CDR3: CSGSLRETQYF. In DNA form, the CDR3 reads TGTTCCGGCAGTTTACGGGAGACCCAGTACTTC.

With respect to this clonotype: A much larger clone differs by one base, so this may be a read error. The chain couples TRBV5-1 to TRBJ2-5; D is possibly TRBD1 (5 bases). Germline CDR1 is SGHRS and CDR2 is YFSETQ. The CDR3 is 13 residues long. CDR3 loop: CTSTQGRQETQYF. The CDR3 DNA is TGCACCAGCACCCAGGGTCGGCAAGAGACCCAGTACTTC.